The TCR beta chain under discussion was sequenced for a study of T cells in Graves' hyperthyroidism and ophthalmopathy. CDR3 length: 14 residues. CDR1 and CDR2 (germline): DFQATT, SNEGSKA (reference sequence). The germline V and J ends were trimmed by 2 bases and 7 bases, with 17 bases remaining between them. Comments on this clonotype: What it binds is not known.

Investigators excluded patients with uncontrolled infection, other autoimmune disease, pregnancy or lactation. Amplification yielded TCR beta CDR3 regions, with RNA transcripts as the source. A set of HTBI primers served as the primers for a first-round RT-PCR of the TCR CDR3. TCRdb reprocessed the multiplex PCR reads via MiXCR and lists one record per CDR3 protein. The data contain 550,000 to 700,000 distinct CDR3 sequences, roughly 50% of them singletons. Overall study findings and caveats: Blood samples included most of the expanded thyroid clonotypes exceeding 0.001.

The V gene is TRBV20-1, the J gene TRBJ2-5, with D possibly being TRBD2 (5 bases). This TCR came from an adult woman with Graves' disease, either hyperthyroidism or ophthalmopathy (not recorded which). Material: peripheral blood or thyroid tissue (not recorded which). CDR3 amino acids: CSARSSRLGGTQYF. The CDR3 DNA reads TGCAGTGCTAGAAGTAGTCGGCTCGGAGGGACCCAGTACTTC.